This record covers a single T cell receptor delta chain. By share, this clone ranks as medium-sized (0.01 to 0.1%). This clone's antigen is unknown. With a far larger clone one base away, a read error is the likely cause. This entry belongs to a study of gamma delta lymphoproliferative disorders and STAT genes (dated by TCRdb to 2016 to 2019). Study-wide context: The LymphoTrack Dx TCRG Assay was used to build gamma-chain libraries from a minimum of 50 ng of genomic DNA. Because no corresponding Invivoscribe delta assay was available, delta-chain libraries were prepared according to the standard operating procedure of the EuroClonality-NGS working group. Within a larger immunophenotypic and STAT-mutation study, TCR gamma and delta CDR3 repertoires were profiled by deep sequencing in Tgammadelta lymphoproliferative disease patients and healthy controls. To confirm results, a couple of gamma-chain samples and every delta-chain sample were sequenced twice.

TCR sequencing was performed on genomic DNA from peripheral blood mononuclear cells isolated from patients and controls. The control group consisted of about 23 healthy adult blood donors (median age about 63 years; about twelve males and roughly eleven females) who were matched to the patients for age and sex. Trimmed from V: 0 bases; trimmed from J: 2 bases; junction bases lacking a gene match: 28. The CDR3 spans 24 residues, from the cysteine through the phenylalanine. Left in the record is the CDR3 DNA by itself, 72 bases read in frame from the first base. The germline V gene provides CDR1 TSWWSYY and CDR2 QGS. In both library methods, multiplex PCR was carried out with primers targeting conserved V and J regions of the TCR genes. Amplicons were purified, pooled and sequenced on an Illumina MiSeq platform. The paper's data handling went like this. V(D)J alignment, clonotype assembly and translation were performed with MiXCR, whereas functionality assessment and CDR3 repertoire analyses were performed with VDJtools. CDR3 was defined according to IMGT, and analyses were limited to productive sequences using functional genes, with ORF genes and pseudogenes excluded. A custom Python script searched for identical amino acid CDR3s of major clonotypes (frequency >=5%) across all patients and controls. Clonotype frequencies in patients versus controls were compared with a one-sided non-parametric Wilcoxon test. Via CATT, TCRdb reprocessed the public reads, and rows with identical DNA were then joined. For this entry, the V and J calls and clone size follow TCRdb and not the study's own pipeline. This sample is represented by approximately 1,100 delta-chain clones; around 1.5% of them were singletons. Clones ranked in the top ten supply about 65% of the sample.

Study-wide conclusions, independent of this receptor: Nearly all major gamma and delta clonotypes of patients were found to be public, being shared with at least one healthy donor, and only a couple of gamma clonotypes were found to be private to disease. In whole-repertoire clustering, patient gamma repertoires grouped separately from healthy controls, whereas delta repertoires showed no separation between groups. According to the authors, NGS specificity may be reduced at low frequencies, so whether leukemic clones are public or private needs confirmation. Control T cells were likely spread across varied maturation stages, whereas leukemic cells were skewed toward terminal effectors, which potentially limits comparisons between patients and controls.

Sequencing was carried out using blood. The V and J genes are TRDV1 and TRDJ1; TRDD3 aligns with 9 central bases. The origin of this receptor is a human donor in good health. The sequenced DNA is TGTGCTCTTGGGGAACTAGCAAACTCGTACTGGGGGACGAGTCTGCCCCACCCGACCGATAAACTCATCTTT. This codes for CALGELANSYWGTSLPHPTDKLIF.